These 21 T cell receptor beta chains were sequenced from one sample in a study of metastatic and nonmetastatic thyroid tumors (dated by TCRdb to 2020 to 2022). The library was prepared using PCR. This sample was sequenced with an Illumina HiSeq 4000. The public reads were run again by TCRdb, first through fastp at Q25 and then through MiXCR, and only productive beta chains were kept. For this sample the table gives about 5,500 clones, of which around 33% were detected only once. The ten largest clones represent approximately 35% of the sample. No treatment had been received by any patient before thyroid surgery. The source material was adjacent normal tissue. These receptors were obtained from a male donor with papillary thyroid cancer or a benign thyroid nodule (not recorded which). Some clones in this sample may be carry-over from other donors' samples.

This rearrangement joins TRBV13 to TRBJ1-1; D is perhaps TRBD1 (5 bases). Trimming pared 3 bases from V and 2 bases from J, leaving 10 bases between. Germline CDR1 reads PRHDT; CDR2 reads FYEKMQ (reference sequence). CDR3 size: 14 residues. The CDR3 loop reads CASSFGGDNTEAFF. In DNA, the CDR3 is TGTGCCAGCAGCTTTGGGGGGGACAACACTGAAGCTTTCTTT.

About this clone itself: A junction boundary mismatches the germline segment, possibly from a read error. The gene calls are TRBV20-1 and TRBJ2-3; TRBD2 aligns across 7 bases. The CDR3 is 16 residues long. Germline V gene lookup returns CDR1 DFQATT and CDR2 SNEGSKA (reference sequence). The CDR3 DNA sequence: TGCAGTGCTAGACCTACATCTAGCGGAACCACAGGTACGCAGTATTTT. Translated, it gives CSARPTSSGTTGTQYF.

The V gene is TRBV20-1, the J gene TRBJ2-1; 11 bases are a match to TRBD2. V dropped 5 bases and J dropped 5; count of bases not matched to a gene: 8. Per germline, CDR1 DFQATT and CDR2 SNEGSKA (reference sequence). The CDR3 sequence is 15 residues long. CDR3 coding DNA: TGCAGTGCTCCCCGATTGGGACTAGCGGACAATGAGCAGTTCTTC. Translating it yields CSAPRLGLADNEQFF.

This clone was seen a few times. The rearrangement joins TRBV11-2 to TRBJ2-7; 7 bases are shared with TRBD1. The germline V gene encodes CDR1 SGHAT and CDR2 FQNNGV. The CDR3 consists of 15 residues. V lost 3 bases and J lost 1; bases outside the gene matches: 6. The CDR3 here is CASSFLQGPSYEQYF. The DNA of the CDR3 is TGTGCCAGCAGCTTTTTACAGGGGCCGTCCTACGAGCAGTACTTC.

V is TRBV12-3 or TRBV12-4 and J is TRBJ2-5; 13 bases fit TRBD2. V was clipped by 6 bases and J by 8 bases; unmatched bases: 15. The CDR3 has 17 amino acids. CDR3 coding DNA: TGTGCCAGCAGCCCAGGGACTAGCGGGGTGGAGGAATATACCCAGTACTTC. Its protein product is CASSPGTSGVEEYTQYF.

The CDR3 sequence: CASSASGNQPQHF. The CDR3 region has the DNA TGTGCCAGCAGCGCAAGTGGCAATCAGCCCCAGCATTTT. The chain has TRBV9 and TRBJ1-5, with D uncertain. V was trimmed by 3 bases and J by 2 bases, leaving 6 bases between them. CDR1 is SGDLS, CDR2 YYNGEE, per germline. The CDR3 length is 13 residues.

The CDR3 bases are TGTGCCAGCAGGAACAGGGACACCGGGGAGCTGTTTTTT. Amino acid sequence: CASRNRDTGELFF. The chain uses TRBV2 and TRBJ2-2; maybe TRBD1 (6 bases). With 6 bases removed from V and 3 bases from J, the gap between germline ends came to 8 bases. The CDR3 loop spans 13 amino acids. Germline V gene lookup returns CDR1 SNHLY and CDR2 FYNNEI.

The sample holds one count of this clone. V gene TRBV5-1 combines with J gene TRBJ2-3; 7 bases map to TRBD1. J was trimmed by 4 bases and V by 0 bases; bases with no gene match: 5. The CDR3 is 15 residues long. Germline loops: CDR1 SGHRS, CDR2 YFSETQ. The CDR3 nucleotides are TGCGCCAGCAGCTTGGGACAGGGTGGGGCAGATACGCAGTATTTT. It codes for CASSLGQGGADTQYF.

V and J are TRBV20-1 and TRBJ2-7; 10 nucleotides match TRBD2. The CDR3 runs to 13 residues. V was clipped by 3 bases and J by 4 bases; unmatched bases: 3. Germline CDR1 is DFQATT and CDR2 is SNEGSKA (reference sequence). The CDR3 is CSASPSGRYEQYF. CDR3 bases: TGCAGTGCTAGCCCTAGCGGGAGATACGAGCAGTACTTC.

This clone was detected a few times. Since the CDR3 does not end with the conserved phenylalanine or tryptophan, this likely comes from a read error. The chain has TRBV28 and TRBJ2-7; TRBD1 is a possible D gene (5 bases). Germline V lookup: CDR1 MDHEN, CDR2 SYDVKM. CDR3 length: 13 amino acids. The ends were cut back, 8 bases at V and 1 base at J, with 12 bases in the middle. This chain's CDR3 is CASLRQRSYEQYS. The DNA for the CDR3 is TGTGCCAGCCTCCGACAGCGTTCCTACGAGCAGTACTCC.

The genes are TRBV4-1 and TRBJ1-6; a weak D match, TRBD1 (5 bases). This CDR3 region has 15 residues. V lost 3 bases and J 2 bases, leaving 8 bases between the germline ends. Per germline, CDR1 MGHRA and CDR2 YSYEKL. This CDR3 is CASSQGTTYNSPLHF. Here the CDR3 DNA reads TGCGCCAGCAGCCAGGGGACCACCTATAATTCACCCCTCCACTTT.

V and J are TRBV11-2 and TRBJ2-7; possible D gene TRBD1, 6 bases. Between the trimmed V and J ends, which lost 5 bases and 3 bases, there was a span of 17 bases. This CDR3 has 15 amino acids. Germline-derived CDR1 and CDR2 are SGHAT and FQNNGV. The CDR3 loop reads CASSPRCVRGYEQYF. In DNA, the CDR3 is TGTGCCAGCAGCCCGAGGTGTGTCAGGGGCTACGAGCAGTACTTC.

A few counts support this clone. As DNA, the CDR3 is TGTGCCAGCAGCTTACGCTTCGCGGGAGAGGGGGAGCAGTACTTC. Protein product: CASSLRFAGEGEQYF. The chain joins TRBV11-3 to TRBJ2-7; 7 bases are shared with TRBD2. Trimming at V came to 2 bases and at J to 7 bases, leaving 11 bases not matched to a gene. This CDR3 is built from 15 residues. CDR1 and CDR2 (germline): SGHNT, YENEEA.

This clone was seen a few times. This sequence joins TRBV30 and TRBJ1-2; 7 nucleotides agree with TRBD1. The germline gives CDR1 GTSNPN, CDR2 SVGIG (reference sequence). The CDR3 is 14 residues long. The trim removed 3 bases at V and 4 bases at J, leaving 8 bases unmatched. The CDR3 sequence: CAWRDDRVPYGYTF. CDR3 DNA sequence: TGTGCCTGGAGGGATGACAGGGTCCCCTATGGCTACACCTTC.

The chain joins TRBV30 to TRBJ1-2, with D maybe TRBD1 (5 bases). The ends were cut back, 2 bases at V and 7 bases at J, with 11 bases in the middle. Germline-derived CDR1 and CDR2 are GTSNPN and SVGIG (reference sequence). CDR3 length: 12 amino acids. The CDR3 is CAWSFRGFGYTF. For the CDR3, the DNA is TGTGCCTGGAGTTTCCGGGGGTTTGGCTACACCTTC. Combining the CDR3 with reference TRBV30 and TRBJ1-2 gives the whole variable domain SQTIHQWPATLVQPVGSPLSLECTVEGTSNPNLYWYRQAAGRGLQLLFYSVGIGQISSEVPQNLSASRPQDRQFILSSKKLLLSDSGFYLCAWSFRGFGYTFGSGTRLTVV.

CDR3 DNA: TGTGCCACCAGTGACCACGGTCACCAAGAGACCCAGTACTTC. Translation gives CATSDHGHQETQYF. This rearrangement joins TRBV24-1 to TRBJ2-5; D gene unclear. The ends were cut back, 4 bases at V and 0 bases at J, with 8 bases in the middle. The germline CDR1 and CDR2 sequences are KGHDR and SFDVKD. The CDR3 totals 14 residues.

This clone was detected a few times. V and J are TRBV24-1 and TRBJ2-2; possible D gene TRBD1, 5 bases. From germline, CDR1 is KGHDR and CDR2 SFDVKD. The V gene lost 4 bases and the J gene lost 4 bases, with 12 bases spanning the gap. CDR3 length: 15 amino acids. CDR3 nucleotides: TGTGCCACCAGTGAATGGGGCGGCGGCACCGGGGAGCTGTTTTTT. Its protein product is CATSEWGGGTGELFF.

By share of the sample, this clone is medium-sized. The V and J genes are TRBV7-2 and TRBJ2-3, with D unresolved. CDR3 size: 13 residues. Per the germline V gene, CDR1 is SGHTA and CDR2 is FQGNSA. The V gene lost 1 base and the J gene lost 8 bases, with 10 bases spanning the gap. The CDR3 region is CASSLGVEVTQYF. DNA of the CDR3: TGTGCCAGCAGCTTAGGAGTAGAGGTTACGCAGTATTTT. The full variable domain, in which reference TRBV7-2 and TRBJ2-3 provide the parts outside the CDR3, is GAGVSQSPSNKVTEKGKDVELRCDPISGHTALYWYRQSLGQGLEFLIYFQGNSAPDKSGLPSDRFSAERTGGSVSTLTIQRTQQEDSAVYLCASSLGVEVTQYFGPGTRLTVL.

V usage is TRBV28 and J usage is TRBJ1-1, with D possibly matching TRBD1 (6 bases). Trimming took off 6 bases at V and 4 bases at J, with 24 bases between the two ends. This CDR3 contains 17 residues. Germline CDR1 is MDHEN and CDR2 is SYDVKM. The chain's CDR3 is CASSPAVSGAQGTEAFF. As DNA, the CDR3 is TGTGCCAGCAGCCCAGCCGTGTCGGGGGCGCAGGGCACTGAAGCTTTCTTT.

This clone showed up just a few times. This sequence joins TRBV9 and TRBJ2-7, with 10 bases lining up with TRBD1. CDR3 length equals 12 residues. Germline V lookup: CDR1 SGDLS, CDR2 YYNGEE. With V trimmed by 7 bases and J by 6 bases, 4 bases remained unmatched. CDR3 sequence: CASGQGGSEQYF. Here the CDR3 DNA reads TGTGCCAGCGGACAGGGGGGGTCCGAGCAGTACTTC.

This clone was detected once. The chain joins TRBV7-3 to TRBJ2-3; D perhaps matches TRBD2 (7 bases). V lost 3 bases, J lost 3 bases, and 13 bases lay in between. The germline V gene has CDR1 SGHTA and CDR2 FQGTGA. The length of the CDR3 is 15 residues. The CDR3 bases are TGTGCCAGCAGCTTGTGCGGGGGCTTGACAGATACGCAGTATTTT. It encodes CASSLCGGLTDTQYF.